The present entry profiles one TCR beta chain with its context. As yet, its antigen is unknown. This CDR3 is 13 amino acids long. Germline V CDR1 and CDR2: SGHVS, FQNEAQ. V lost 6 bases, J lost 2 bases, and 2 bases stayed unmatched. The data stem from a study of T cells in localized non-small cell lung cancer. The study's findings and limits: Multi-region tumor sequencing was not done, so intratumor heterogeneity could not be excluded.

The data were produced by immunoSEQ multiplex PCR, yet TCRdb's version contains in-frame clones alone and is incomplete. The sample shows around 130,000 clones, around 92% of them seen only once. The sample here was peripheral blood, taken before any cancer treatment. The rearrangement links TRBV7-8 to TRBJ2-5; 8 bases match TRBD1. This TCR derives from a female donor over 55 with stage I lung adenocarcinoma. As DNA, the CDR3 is TGTGCCAGCAGGAGACAGGGGCAAGAGACCCAGTACTTC. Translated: CASRRQGQETQYF.